The 7 T cell receptor beta chains given below trace back to one sample, sequenced in a study of CD8 T cells in ankylosing spondylitis. Using its own MiXCR run on the 5' RACE reads, TCRdb lists one record per CDR3 protein. The sample includes 350,000 to 400,000 distinct CDR3 sequences, 20% to 25% of them seen just once. The material sequenced was blood, either unsorted or a sorted T cell fraction (not recorded which). The receptors shown here come from a male donor with ankylosing spondylitis or in good health (not recorded which).

V usage is TRBV9 and J usage is TRBJ2-1; the match to TRBD2 covers 10 bases. Per the germline V gene, CDR1 is SGDLS and CDR2 is YYNGEE. J gave up 7 bases and V 0 bases, and 16 bases lay outside the gene matches. The CDR3 runs to 19 residues. The CDR3 sequence is CASSVVPLEAGGPGNEQFF. The CDR3 nucleotides read TGTGCCAGCAGCGTAGTGCCTCTTGAAGCGGGGGGGCCGGGAAATGAGCAGTTCTTC.

This clonotype was observed a handful of times. The chain employs TRBV11-2 and TRBJ2-7; D remains ambiguous. The germline CDR1 and CDR2 sequences are SGHAT and FQNNGV. This CDR3 has 14 residues. Trimming took off 3 bases at V and 6 bases at J, with 15 bases between the two ends. For the CDR3, the DNA is TGTGCCAGCAGCTTCCTCATCGGAGTCGGCGAGCAGTACTTC. It translates to CASSFLIGVGEQYF. Full variable domain (missing parts from reference TRBV11-2 and TRBJ2-7): EAGVAQSPRYKIIEKRQSVAFWCNPISGHATLYWYQQILGQGPKLLIQFQNNGVVDDSQLPKDRFSAERLKGVDSTLKIQPAKLEDSAVYLCASSFLIGVGEQYFGPGTRLTVT.

This clonotype was found a few times. V gene TRBV20-1 combines with J gene TRBJ2-2; 8 nucleotides align to TRBD2. Trimming at V came to 5 bases and at J to 6 bases, leaving 8 bases not matched to a gene. Germline V gene data show CDR1 as DFQATT and CDR2 as SNEGSKA (reference sequence). The CDR3 sequence is 14 residues long. As DNA, the CDR3 is TGCAGTGCTGCCGGGACTAGAGTGTCCGGGGAGCTGTTTTTT. Protein sequence: CSAAGTRVSGELFF.

This chain joins TRBV20-1 and TRBJ1-1, with 7 nucleotides matching TRBD1. The CDR3 is made up of 13 amino acids. Losses at the gene ends were 8 bases for V and 3 bases for J; bases not matched to a gene: 9. From germline, CDR1 is DFQATT and CDR2 SNEGSKA (reference sequence). In DNA, the CDR3 is TGCAGTCCTTTTTCCAGGGGGGACACTGAAGCTTTCTTT. Amino acid sequence: CSPFSRGDTEAFF.

The table lists this clonotype with a few counts. The chain is built from TRBV6-1 and TRBJ2-1; TRBD2 might be the D (6 bases). Trimming left V 7 bases short and J 4 bases short, with 14 bases between. The CDR3 sequence is 14 residues long. CDR1 is MNHNS, CDR2 SASEGT, per germline. The CDR3 DNA is TGTGCCAGCAAGGGACTTGGGGATTACAATGAGCAGTTCTTC. Its translation is CASKGLGDYNEQFF.

This clonotype showed up just a few times. This chain links TRBV9 with TRBJ1-2; unclear D gene. The CDR3 loop spans 14 amino acids. Trimming removed 4 bases from V and 8 bases from J, with 18 bases in between. Germline values: CDR1 SGDLS, CDR2 YYNGEE. CDR3 residues: CASSPRWGVEGYTF. In DNA form, the CDR3 reads TGTGCCAGCAGCCCCAGGTGGGGTGTTGAGGGCTACACCTTC. The whole variable domain, remainder taken from reference TRBV9 and TRBJ1-2, is DSGVTQTPKHLITATGQRVTLRCSPRSGDLSVYWYQQSLDQGLQFLIQYYNGEERAKGNILERFSAQQFPDLHSELNLSSLELGDSALYFCASSPRWGVEGYTFGSGTRLTVV.

The chain links TRBV5-1 to TRBJ2-5; D gene ambiguous. The V and J ends lost 0 bases and 2 bases respectively, with 11 bases between them. Per the germline V gene, CDR1 is SGHRS and CDR2 is YFSETQ. This CDR3 is built from 15 residues. In nucleotides, the CDR3 is TGCGCCAGCAGCTTGGGCGGTTCGGCTCAAGAGACCCAGTACTTC. This sequence encodes CASSLGGSAQETQYF.